This T cell receptor beta chain was recorded in a study of technical replicates of blood from a few donors. V lost 1 base and J 4 bases, leaving 11 bases between the germline ends. The germline V gene encodes CDR1 LGHNA and CDR2 YNFKEQ. This CDR3 contains 14 residues. Note on this clone: The sample carries other DNA sequences with the same CDR3.

Produced via immunoSEQ multiplex PCR; TCRdb's table is partial and in-frame only. The table has about 79,000 clones, around 92% seen once. J is TRBJ2-7 and V is TRBV4-2, with TRBD1 as a possible D gene (7 bases). Sequencing used T cells isolated from PBMCs. The source of this sequence is a human donor in good health. Some clones in this sample may be carry-over from other donors' samples. The CDR3 region is CASSQGGTVYEQYF. The CDR3 DNA reads TGTGCCAGCAGCCAAGGCGGGACAGTGTACGAGCAGTACTTC.